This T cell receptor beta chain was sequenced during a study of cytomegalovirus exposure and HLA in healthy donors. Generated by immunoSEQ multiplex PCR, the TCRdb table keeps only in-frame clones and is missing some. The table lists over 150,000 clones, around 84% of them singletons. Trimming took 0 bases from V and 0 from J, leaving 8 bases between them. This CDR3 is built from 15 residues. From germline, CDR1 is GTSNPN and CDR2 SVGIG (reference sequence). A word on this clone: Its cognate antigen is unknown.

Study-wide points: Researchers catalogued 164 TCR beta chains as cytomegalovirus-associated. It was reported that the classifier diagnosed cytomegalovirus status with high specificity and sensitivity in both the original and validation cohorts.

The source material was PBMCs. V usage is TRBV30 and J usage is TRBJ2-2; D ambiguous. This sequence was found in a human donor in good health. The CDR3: CAWSVQYANTGELFF. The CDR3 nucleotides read TGTGCCTGGAGTGTACAATATGCGAACACCGGGGAGCTGTTTTTT. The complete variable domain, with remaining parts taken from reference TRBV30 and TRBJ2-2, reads SQTIHQWPATLVQPVGSPLSLECTVEGTSNPNLYWYRQAAGRGLQLLFYSVGIGQISSEVPQNLSASRPQDRQFILSSKKLLLSDSGFYLCAWSVQYANTGELFFGEGSRLTVL.